This T cell receptor beta chain was sequenced in a study of long-term antiretroviral therapy in people with HIV. An immunoSEQ assay, version v3.0, was performed at survey level. Here immunoSEQ multiplex PCR was the method, and the copy in TCRdb shows in-frame clones only, minus some. The repertoire holds 24,000 or so clones, with around 83% as singletons. Germline V gene lookup returns CDR1 SGHNT and CDR2 YENEEA. Trimming left V 6 bases short and J 10 bases short, with 12 bases between. The CDR3 sequence is 12 residues long. The sequence came from a man younger than 35 with HIV. The chain links TRBV11-3 to TRBJ2-2, with D unresolved. Source: unsorted PBMCs, taken 3 years after starting antiretroviral therapy. The chain's CDR3 is CASSFRAQELFF. Here the CDR3 DNA reads TGTGCCAGCAGTTTCCGGGCGCAGGAGCTGTTTTTT.